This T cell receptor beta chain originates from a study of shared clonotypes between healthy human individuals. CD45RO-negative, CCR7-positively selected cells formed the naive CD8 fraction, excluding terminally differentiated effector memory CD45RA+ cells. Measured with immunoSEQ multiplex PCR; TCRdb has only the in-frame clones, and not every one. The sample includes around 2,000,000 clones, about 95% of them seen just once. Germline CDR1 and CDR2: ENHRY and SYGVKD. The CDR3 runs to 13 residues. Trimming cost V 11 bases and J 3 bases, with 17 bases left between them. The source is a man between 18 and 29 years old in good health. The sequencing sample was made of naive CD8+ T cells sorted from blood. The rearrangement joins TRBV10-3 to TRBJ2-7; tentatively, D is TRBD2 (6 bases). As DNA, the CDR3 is TGTGCCGTTTCGCCGGGACTGGGCTACGAGCAGTACTTC. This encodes CAVSPGLGYEQYF.